The entry below describes one T cell receptor beta chain. The entry originates in a study of T cell responses to AZD1222 COVID-19 vaccine. V lost 4 bases and J 2 bases, leaving 21 bases between the germline ends. Germline V lookup: CDR1 LGHNA, CDR2 YNFKEQ. The CDR3 runs 18 residues. Libraries were prepared by immunoSEQ multiplex PCR; TCRdb keeps only in-frame clonotypes and omits some of them. The table has approximately 180,000 clones, roughly 88% seen once. The sample was peripheral blood, taken on day 0 of AZD1222 vaccination. This chain connects TRBV4-2 to TRBJ2-4; possibly TRBD1 or TRBD2 for D (6 bases each). The sequence was collected from an adult in good health. CDR3 amino acids: CASSRNQGGTVTKNIQYF. The CDR3 nucleotides read TGTGCCAGCAGCCGCAACCAAGGGGGGACGGTAACCAAAAACATTCAGTACTTC.